This passage covers 32 T cell receptor beta chains from one sample sequenced in a study of early T cells in non-severe SARS-CoV-2 infection. TCRdb reprocessed the 5' RACE reads with MiXCR, giving one entry per CDR3 protein. The sample lists about 18,000 distinct CDR3 sequences; under 6.5% were seen once. Source material: whole blood. Receptors were obtained from an adult who was a healthcare worker with PCR-confirmed SARS-CoV-2 infection or an uninfected control (not recorded which).

This clonotype was seen a handful of times. V and J are TRBV6-2 or TRBV6-3 and TRBJ2-7; no firm D call. From germline, CDR1 is MNHEY and CDR2 SVGEGT. The V end lost 5 bases, the J end lost 6 bases, and 11 bases lay between the germline ends. CDR3 length: 12 residues. DNA of the CDR3: TGTGCCAGCAGTCCCCCGTATAGCGAGCAGTACTTC. This gives the protein CASSPPYSEQYF.

This clonotype came up many times. V gene TRBV29-1 combines with J gene TRBJ1-1; D remains unclear. Germline lookup yields CDR1 SQVTM and CDR2 ANQGSEA. The CDR3 is made up of 12 amino acids. V was trimmed by 5 bases and J by 1 base, leaving 8 bases between them. CDR3 loop: CSVSKENTEAFF. CDR3 DNA: TGCAGCGTTTCGAAGGAGAACACTGAAGCTTTCTTT.

At least ten counts were recorded for this clonotype. The CDR3 protein is CASRNSGTSGYTF. The CDR3 bases are TGTGCCAGTAGAAACTCGGGGACTTCTGGCTACACCTTC. The V call is TRBV19, the J call TRBJ1-2, with D maybe TRBD1 (5 bases). This CDR3 contains 13 residues. Germline loops: CDR1 LNHDA, CDR2 SQIVND (reference sequence). V dropped 6 bases and J dropped 7 bases, with 15 bases sitting between them.

This clonotype occurred many times. An end of the junction does not agree with germline; a read error may underlie this. The gene calls are TRBV7-7 and TRBJ2-5; tentatively, D is TRBD2 (6 bases). The CDR3 contains 13 residues. Germline V CDR1 and CDR2: SSHAT, FNYEAQ (reference sequence). In DNA, the CDR3 is TGTGCTAGCAGCTCAACGGGGGAGGAGACCCAGTACTTC. It encodes CASSSTGEETQYF.

This clonotype was seen repeatedly, ten times or more. The chain combines TRBV7-9 with TRBJ2-1; TRBD2 matches at 9 bases. CDR1 and CDR2 from the germline V gene are SEHNR and FQNEAQ (reference sequence). V lost 5 bases, J lost 3 bases, and 11 bases stayed unmatched. The CDR3 has 17 amino acids. CDR3 sequence reads: CASSQLAGADFYNEQFF. The DNA of the CDR3 is TGTGCCAGCAGCCAACTAGCGGGCGCGGACTTCTACAATGAGCAGTTCTTC.

Only a few counts were recorded for this clonotype. This chain joins TRBV14 and TRBJ2-5; 8 positions agree with TRBD2. The CDR3 runs 15 residues. Germline loops: CDR1 SGHDN, CDR2 FVKESK. V gave up 3 bases and J gave up 1 base; unmatched junction bases: 4. The CDR3 reads CASSHSGLAQETQYF. CDR3 sequence (DNA): TGTGCCAGCAGCCATTCAGGACTAGCCCAAGAGACCCAGTACTTC.

This clonotype has ten or more counts. The chain links TRBV11-2 to TRBJ2-1; either TRBD1 or TRBD2 may fit D (6 bases each). The CDR3 has 14 residues. Trimming took 2 bases from V and 10 from J, leaving 15 bases between them. The V gene's germline CDR1 is SGHAT and CDR2 FQNNGV. Here the CDR3 reads CASSLHGGGQEQFF. CDR3 DNA: TGTGCCAGCAGCTTACATGGTGGGGGGCAAGAGCAGTTCTTC.

This clonotype counts as medium-sized. The chain joins TRBV6-6 to TRBJ2-7, with a tentative D call TRBD1 (6 bases). Looked up from germline, CDR1 is MNHNY and CDR2 is SVGAGI (reference sequence). V was pared by 2 bases and J by 6 bases, with 14 bases between. This CDR3 region has 14 residues. The CDR3 region is CASSYGQRVAEQYF. For the CDR3, the DNA is TGTGCCAGCAGTTACGGACAGAGGGTCGCCGAGCAGTACTTC.

This clonotype was found many times. The chain combines TRBV25-1 with TRBJ1-3; the D gene is possibly TRBD1 (5 bases). CDR3 length equals 14 residues. The germline gives CDR1 MGHDK, CDR2 SYGVNS. V was shortened by 5 bases and J by 0 bases, with 8 bases between the two germline ends. The CDR3 is CASSLGGSGNTIYF. The CDR3 DNA reads as TGTGCCAGCAGTCTGGGGGGCTCTGGAAACACCATATATTTT.

This clonotype has ten or more counts. V usage is TRBV3-1 and J usage is TRBJ2-7; no reliable D call. Per the germline V gene, CDR1 is LGHDT and CDR2 is YNNKEL (reference sequence). V lost 1 base, J lost 2 bases, and 0 bases lay in between. CDR3 length: 11 amino acids. In nucleotides, the CDR3 is TGTGCCAGCAGCCAAGCCTACGAGCAGTACTTC. Its protein product is CASSQAYEQYF.

This clonotype appeared many times. This sequence joins TRBV5-1 and TRBJ2-1; 8 positions agree with TRBD1. Germline values: CDR1 SGHRS, CDR2 YFSETQ. V lost 4 bases, J lost 6 bases, and 3 bases stayed unmatched. This CDR3 contains 13 residues. CDR3 coding DNA: TGCGCCAGCAGCAGCGACAGGGGCAATGAGCAGTTCTTC. As protein: CASSSDRGNEQFF.

This clonotype was seen repeatedly, ten times or more. The gene calls are TRBV20-1 and TRBJ2-3, with TRBD2 matching 7 bases. Germline CDR1 DFQATT, CDR2 SNEGSKA (reference sequence). Trimming took 0 bases from V and 2 from J; bases not matched to a gene: 5. This CDR3 spans 15 amino acids. CDR3 residues: CSARELATNTDTQYF. Here the CDR3 DNA reads TGCAGTGCTAGAGAACTAGCGACAAACACAGATACGCAGTATTTT.

This clonotype was observed a few times. V usage is TRBV20-1 and J usage is TRBJ1-5; 10 bases match TRBD1. Germline CDR1 reads DFQATT; CDR2 reads SNEGSKA (reference sequence). V was clipped by 3 bases and J by 5 bases; unmatched bases: 7. The CDR3 spans 15 residues. Written as DNA, the CDR3 is TGCAGTGCTAGTCTACGGGACAGGGGCGATCAGCCCCAGCATTTT. Encoded protein: CSASLRDRGDQPQHF.

This clonotype showed up many times. The V call is TRBV5-4, the J call TRBJ2-3, with 8 positions matching TRBD1. With V trimmed by 0 bases and J by 2 bases, 14 bases remained unmatched. Per the germline V gene, CDR1 is SGHNT and CDR2 is YYREEE (reference sequence). The length of the CDR3 is 19 residues. CDR3 loop: CASSLGTDRASSFTDTQYF. CDR3 nucleotide sequence: TGTGCCAGCAGCTTGGGGACGGACAGGGCCTCCTCCTTCACAGATACGCAGTATTTT.

In its sample, this clonotype was seen many times. The chain joins TRBV20-1 to TRBJ2-1; 8 positions agree with TRBD2. Germline loops: CDR1 DFQATT, CDR2 SNEGSKA (reference sequence). This CDR3 has 17 residues. Losses at the gene ends were 1 base for V and 5 bases for J; bases not matched to a gene: 13. CDR3 sequence: CSARGVRRLAPNNEQFF. DNA for the CDR3: TGCAGTGCTAGAGGTGTGAGGAGACTAGCGCCCAACAATGAGCAGTTCTTC.

This clonotype occurred many times. The chain has TRBV24-1 and TRBJ2-5; D unclear. Germline V gene sequence: CDR1 KGHDR, CDR2 SFDVKD. This CDR3 spans 12 amino acids. Deletions cut 4 bases from V and 5 bases from J, with 7 bases between. CDR3 bases: TGTGCCACCAGTGACCCCCAGGAGACCCAGTACTTC. It is translated as CATSDPQETQYF.

This clonotype has a count of ten or more. The chain joins TRBV2 to TRBJ2-1; TRBD1 matches at 7 bases. Germline assignment: CDR1 SNHLY and CDR2 FYNNEI. V lost 6 bases and J lost 0; bases outside the gene matches: 2. The CDR3 loop spans 14 amino acids. CDR3 sequence (DNA): TGTGCCAGCAGGACAGGGAGCTCCTACAATGAGCAGTTCTTC. Its translation: CASRTGSSYNEQFF.

With respect to this clonotype: With a much larger clone just one base away, this may be a read error. The chain employs TRBV12-3 or TRBV12-4 and TRBJ2-1; D perhaps matches TRBD2 (6 bases). This CDR3 has 16 amino acids. Between the trimmed V and J ends, which lost 6 bases and 0 bases, there was a span of 15 bases. CDR3 loop: CASRATSGYSYNEQFF. CDR3 bases: TGTGCCAGCAGGGCGACGAGCGGGTACTCCTACAATGAGCAGTTCTTC.

This clonotype was observed many times. V gene TRBV11-1 combines with J gene TRBJ2-1; TRBD2 aligns across 12 bases. Unmatched junction bases numbered 11, after V lost 5 bases and J lost 9 bases. Germline assignment: CDR1 SGHAT and CDR2 FQDESV (reference sequence). The CDR3 contains 16 residues. CDR3 bases: TGTGCCAGCAGCCGAAACGGACTAGCGGGATGGGGTGAGCAGTTCTTC. It codes for CASSRNGLAGWGEQFF.

Many counts were recorded for this clonotype. The chain uses TRBV6-5 and TRBJ2-3, with TRBD2 matching 11 bases. This CDR3 contains 18 residues. Looked up from germline, CDR1 is MNHEY and CDR2 is SVGAGI. V lost 4 bases to trimming and J lost 1 base; unmatched junction nucleotides: 10. The CDR3 spells CASSSPSELAGGTDTQYF. The CDR3 DNA reads as TGTGCCAGCAGTTCACCTTCGGAACTAGCGGGAGGCACAGATACGCAGTATTTT.

Many counts were recorded for this clonotype. The chain couples TRBV2 to TRBJ2-2; D is unclear. The CDR3 consists of 14 residues. Between the trimmed V and J ends, which lost 7 bases and 1 base, there was a span of 10 bases. The germline V gene has CDR1 SNHLY and CDR2 FYNNEI. CDR3 amino acids: CASKEWRNTGELFF. In DNA form, the CDR3 reads TGTGCCAGCAAAGAGTGGCGGAACACCGGGGAGCTGTTTTTT.

This clonotype was detected ten times or more. The J gene is TRBJ2-1, the V gene TRBV4-1, with unresolved D. Germline CDR1 and CDR2: MGHRA and YSYEKL. Trimming stripped 1 base from V and 12 bases from J, with 16 bases between. The CDR3 runs to 14 residues. The CDR3 coding sequence is TGCGCCAGCAGCCAAGTAAATCATGGGGTAGGGCAGTTCTTC. Translated, it gives CASSQVNHGVGQFF.

This clonotype was picked up many times. This chain joins TRBV7-9 and TRBJ1-1; D might be TRBD1 (5 bases). CDR3 size: 19 residues. Trimming stripped 1 base from V and 1 base from J, with 22 bases between. Germline-derived CDR1 and CDR2 are SEHNR and FQNEAQ (reference sequence). The CDR3 nucleotides are TGTGCCAGCAGCTTAGAGGGGAGTCGGGATACATCACCGAACACTGAAGCTTTCTTT. It translates to CASSLEGSRDTSPNTEAFF.

This clonotype was detected many times. The chain has TRBV28 and TRBJ1-2; 10 positions agree with TRBD1. This CDR3 spans 15 amino acids. With V trimmed by 7 bases and J by 8 bases, 13 bases remained unmatched. Germline lookup yields CDR1 MDHEN and CDR2 SYDVKM. The CDR3 protein is CASTTPDRGSEGYTF. CDR3 nucleotide sequence: TGTGCCAGCACAACCCCGGACAGGGGGTCAGAGGGCTACACCTTC.

This clonotype turned up a few times. The chain joins TRBV7-9 to TRBJ2-1; D is perhaps TRBD2 (6 bases). This CDR3 has 15 amino acids. V was clipped by 1 base and J by 5 bases, with 12 bases between them. The germline CDR1 and CDR2 sequences are SEHNR and FQNEAQ (reference sequence). CDR3 DNA sequence: TGTGCCAGCAGCTTAGGGGCGGGACTTCACAATGAGCAGTTCTTC. Translated: CASSLGAGLHNEQFF.

This clonotype was recorded at least ten times. The J gene is TRBJ2-7, the V gene TRBV30; TRBD2 might be the D (6 bases). Per germline, CDR1 GTSNPN and CDR2 SVGIG (reference sequence). Trimming took 4 bases from V and 2 from J, leaving 12 bases between them. The CDR3 has 13 amino acids. CDR3 coding DNA: TGTGCCTGGACCAAGCGGGCTACCTACGAGCAGTACTTC. The encoded protein is CAWTKRATYEQYF.

There are many counts of this clonotype. The chain links TRBV12-3 or TRBV12-4 to TRBJ1-1, with TRBD1 as a possible D gene (5 bases). The CDR3 is made up of 15 amino acids. Trimming cost V 0 bases and J 4 bases, with 12 bases left between them. CDR3 amino acids: CASSLAGVRGTEAFF. As DNA, the CDR3 is TGTGCCAGCAGTTTAGCAGGGGTTAGGGGCACTGAAGCTTTCTTT.

This clonotype was detected many times. V usage is TRBV5-1 and J usage is TRBJ2-7, with 14 bases matching TRBD2. The CDR3 runs to 17 residues. Looked up from germline, CDR1 is SGHRS and CDR2 is YFSETQ. J gave up 5 bases and V 0 bases, and 7 bases lay outside the gene matches. The CDR3 nucleotides read TGCGCCAGCAGCTTGGTAATAGGGACTAGCGGGAGTCACGAGCAGTACTTC. This sequence encodes CASSLVIGTSGSHEQYF.

This clonotype occurred many times. The rearrangement links TRBV7-3 to TRBJ2-2, with 7 bases matching TRBD1. Germline values: CDR1 SGHTA, CDR2 FQGTGA. The CDR3 covers 17 residues. The V and J ends lost 0 bases and 1 base, in that order; junction bases with no gene match: 5. The CDR3 bases are TGTGCCAGCAGCTTAACGGGGAGACAGGGGAACACCGGGGAGCTGTTTTTT. This gives the protein CASSLTGRQGNTGELFF.

In its sample, this clonotype was seen many times. The chain carries TRBV5-4 and TRBJ2-7, with D uncertain. V was shortened by 0 bases and J by 2 bases, with 9 bases between the two germline ends. Germline CDR1 is SGHNT and CDR2 is YYREEE (reference sequence). CDR3 length: 14 amino acids. DNA for the CDR3: TGTGCCAGCAGCTTGGACCCACCTACCTACGAGCAGTACTTC. This encodes CASSLDPPTYEQYF.

This clonotype has at least ten counts. The J gene is TRBJ2-1, the V gene TRBV7-8; no definite D call. This CDR3 comprises 15 residues. CDR1 SGHVS and CDR2 FQNEAQ come from the germline V gene. V was trimmed by 2 bases and J by 6 bases, leaving 14 bases between them. CDR3 protein: CASSLLLGRVNEQFF. CDR3 DNA sequence: TGTGCCAGCAGCTTACTTTTAGGCCGTGTCAATGAGCAGTTCTTC.

The CDR3 loop reads CANSPTTGSPYNEQFF. The CDR3 coding sequence is TGTGCCAACAGCCCCACAACAGGGAGCCCCTACAATGAGCAGTTCTTC. This chain joins TRBV28 and TRBJ2-1, with D possibly TRBD1 on 6 matching bases. The CDR3 length is 16 residues. V was clipped by 10 bases and J by 2 bases, with 21 bases between them. Germline-derived CDR1 and CDR2 are MDHEN and SYDVKM.